This TCR beta chain is drawn from a study of OX40 agonist ivuxolimab in advanced cancers. Study details: Six ivuxolimab dose levels, 0.01 to 10 mg/kg, were given intravenously every 2 weeks. The study, taken as a whole, reports: Low levels of normalized T-cell clonal expansion also appeared in some nonresponders.

Turning to this clone: Its matching antigen is unknown.

TCRdb keeps only in-frame clones here, not all; method: immunoSEQ multiplex PCR. Of about 120,000 clones listed, around nine tenths are singletons. Germline values: CDR1 LNHDA, CDR2 SQIVND (reference sequence). With 3 bases clipped from V and 0 bases from J, the junction kept 8 bases outside the gene matches. The CDR3 has 17 amino acids. The chain uses TRBV19 and TRBJ2-5; 9 bases match TRBD1. This TCR was sampled from an adult with an advanced solid tumor such as melanoma, head and neck, liver or kidney cancer. The sample in question was CD4+ or CD8+ T cells sorted from blood, obtained in a trial of the OX40 agonist ivuxolimab. As DNA, the CDR3 is TGTGCCAGTAGTATCGGTGAGGGGACAGGGTACCAAGAGACCCAGTACTTC. Amino acid sequence: CASSIGEGTGYQETQYF.